This T cell receptor beta chain stems from a study of T cells in Graves' hyperthyroidism and ophthalmopathy. The CDR3 spans 14 residues. V gave up 6 bases and J gave up 5 bases, with 11 bases separating them. Per the germline V gene, CDR1 is LNHDA and CDR2 is SQIVND (reference sequence). At least ten counts were recorded for this clonotype. What it binds is unknown. Participants, patients aged 18 to 65, had newly diagnosed hyperthyroidism with a duration under 2 months. There were TCR beta CDR3 regions amplified from RNA transcripts. Primed by the HTBI set, a first-round RT-PCR was run on the TCR CDR3. TCRdb passed the multiplex PCR reads through MiXCR, listing each CDR3 protein once. The table includes 300,000 to 450,000 distinct CDR3 sequences, 15% detected once. Study-wide findings and caveats: Most thyroid clonotypes with frequency above 0.001 were detected in blood. Stable hyperthyroidism was told apart from ophthalmopathy by a model built on 13 V-J features.

The receptor was derived from a woman in her twenties or thirties with Graves' hyperthyroidism. This rearrangement joins TRBV19 to TRBJ1-6; D gene uncertain. The sequenced sample was blood. Here the CDR3 DNA reads TGTGCCAGTAGCCACCGGGCGGATAATTCACCCCTCCACTTT. Its protein product is CASSHRADNSPLHF.